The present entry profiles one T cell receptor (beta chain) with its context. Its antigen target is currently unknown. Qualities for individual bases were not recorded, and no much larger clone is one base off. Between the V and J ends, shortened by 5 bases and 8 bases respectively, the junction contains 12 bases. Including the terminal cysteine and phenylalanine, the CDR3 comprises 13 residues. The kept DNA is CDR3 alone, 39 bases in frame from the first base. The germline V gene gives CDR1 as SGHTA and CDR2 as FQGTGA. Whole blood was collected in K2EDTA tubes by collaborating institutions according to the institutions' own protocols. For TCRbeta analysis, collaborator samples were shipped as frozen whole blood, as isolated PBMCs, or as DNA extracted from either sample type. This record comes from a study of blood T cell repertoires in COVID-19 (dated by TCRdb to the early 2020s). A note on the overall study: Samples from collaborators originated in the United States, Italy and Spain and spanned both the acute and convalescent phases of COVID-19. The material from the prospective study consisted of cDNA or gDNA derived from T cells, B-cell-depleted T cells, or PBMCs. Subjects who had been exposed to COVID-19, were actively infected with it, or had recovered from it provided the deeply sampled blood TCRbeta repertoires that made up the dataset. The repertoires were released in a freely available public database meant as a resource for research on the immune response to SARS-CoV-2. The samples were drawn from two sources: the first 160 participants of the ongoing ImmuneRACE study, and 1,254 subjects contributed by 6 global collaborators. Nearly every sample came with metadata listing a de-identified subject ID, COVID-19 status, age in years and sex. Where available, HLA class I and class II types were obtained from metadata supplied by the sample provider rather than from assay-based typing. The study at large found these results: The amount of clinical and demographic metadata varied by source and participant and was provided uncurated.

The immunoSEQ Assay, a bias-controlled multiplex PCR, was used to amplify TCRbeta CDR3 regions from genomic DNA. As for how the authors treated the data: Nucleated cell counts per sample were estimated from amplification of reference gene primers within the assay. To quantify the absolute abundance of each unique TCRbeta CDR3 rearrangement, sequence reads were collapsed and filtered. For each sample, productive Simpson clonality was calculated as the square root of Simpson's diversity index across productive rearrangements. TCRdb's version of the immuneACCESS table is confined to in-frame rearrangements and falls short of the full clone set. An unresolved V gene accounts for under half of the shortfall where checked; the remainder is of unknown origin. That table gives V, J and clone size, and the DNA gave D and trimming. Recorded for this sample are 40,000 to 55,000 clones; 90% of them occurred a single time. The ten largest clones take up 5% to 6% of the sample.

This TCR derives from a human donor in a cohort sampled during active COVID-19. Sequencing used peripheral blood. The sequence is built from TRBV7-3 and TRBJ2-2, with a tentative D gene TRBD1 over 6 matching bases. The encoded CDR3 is CASSILTGGELFF. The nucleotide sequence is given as TGTGCCAGCAGCATACTAACAGGGGGGGAGCTGTTTTTT.